The 25 T cell receptor beta chains below come from one sample, sequenced in a study of blood T cells in healthy people across ages (dated by TCRdb to the mid-2010s). The library relied on 5' RACE. A second PCR of about 7 to 12 cycles was run with a J-beta primer mix and a sample-barcoded 5' primer. TCRdb took the public reads, trimmed them with fastp at Q25, ran MiXCR for clone calling and kept in-frame beta chains. One record per CDR3 amino acid sequence lists the most common genes and DNA. For this sample there are 1.8 million or so distinct CDR3 sequences; 39% appear just once. The ten largest account for about 21% of the sample. The specimen was blood. These receptors all come from a human donor in good health.

This clonotype was seen a few times. CDR3 protein: CASTSPRQGFSYEQYF. The CDR3 nucleotides read TGTGCCAGCACCTCCCCGAGACAGGGGTTCTCCTACGAGCAGTACTTC. The chain carries TRBV28 and TRBJ2-7; the match to TRBD1 covers 8 bases. The CDR3 loop spans 16 amino acids. Germline loops: CDR1 MDHEN, CDR2 SYDVKM. After removal of 7 bases from V and 0 bases from J, the junction contained 11 bases not matched to a gene.

Comments on this clonotype: The junction shows a germline mismatch at one end, possibly a read error. The chain employs TRBV28 and TRBJ2-4; 12 nucleotides align to TRBD2. Judging by the DNA end, TRBJ2-5 fits better; the J call may be wrong. The germline gives CDR1 MDHEN, CDR2 SYDVKM. The CDR3 length is 16 residues. CDR3 bases: TGTGCCAGCAGTCTATGGACTAGCGGGGTCCAAGAGACCCAGTACTTC. It translates to CASSLWTSGVQETQYF.

The V gene is TRBV6-6, the J gene TRBJ2-4; D unresolved. The J call may be incorrect, as the DNA end agrees better with TRBJ2-5. Germline V gene lookup returns CDR1 MNHNY and CDR2 SVGAGI (reference sequence). The CDR3 has 13 amino acids. As DNA, the CDR3 is TGTGCCAGCAGCAACCACGGGCGAGAGACCCAGTACTTC. This encodes CASSNHGRETQYF.

The J gene is TRBJ2-7, the V gene TRBV4-3; the match to TRBD1 covers 7 bases. The CDR3 has 14 residues. V lost 4 bases, J lost 5 bases, and 8 bases stayed unmatched. Germline V gene data show CDR1 as LGHNA and CDR2 as YSLEER. CDR3 nucleotide sequence: TGCGCCAGCAGCCGAGGGACAGACGACCACGAGCAGTACTTC. Translating gives CASSRGTDDHEQYF.

Concerning this clonotype itself: A read error is possible here, since a much larger clone lies one base away. The chain joins TRBV28 to TRBJ2-1; possibly TRBD1 for D (6 bases). This CDR3 region has 15 residues. The germline V gene encodes CDR1 MDHEN and CDR2 SYDVKM. V lost 6 bases and J lost 10, with 22 bases in between. The CDR3 sequence is CASRTHRDNSYEQFF. The CDR3 DNA reads as TGTGCCAGCAGGACCCACCGGGACAACTCCTACGAGCAGTTCTTC.

This chain links TRBV25-1 with TRBJ2-5; TRBD2 might be the D (5 bases). From germline, CDR1 is MGHDK and CDR2 SYGVNS. V was pared by 2 bases and J by 0 bases, with 10 bases between. The CDR3 has 15 amino acids. This CDR3 reads CASSERTGYQETQYF. In nucleotides, the CDR3 is TGTGCCAGCAGTGAAAGGACGGGGTACCAAGAGACCCAGTACTTC.

This clonotype was picked up a small number of times. This chain links TRBV6-5 with TRBJ2-7; D call uncertain. Trimming shortened V by 2 bases and J by 6 bases, and 8 bases separated the two germline ends. This CDR3 spans 12 amino acids. CDR1 is MNHEY and CDR2 is SVGAGI in the germline V gene. The CDR3 sequence is CASSYRQSEQYF. Here the CDR3 DNA reads TGTGCCAGCAGTTACAGGCAGAGCGAGCAGTACTTC.

This clonotype was detected a few times. This rearrangement joins TRBV2 to TRBJ2-1, with 12 bases lining up with TRBD1. The CDR3 totals 14 residues. The V gene's germline CDR1 is SNHLY and CDR2 FYNNEI. Trimming took 8 bases from V and 9 from J; bases not matched to a gene: 8. The CDR3 region is CASSGTGGEGEQFF. The CDR3 nucleotides read TGTGCCAGCTCCGGGACAGGGGGCGAGGGTGAGCAGTTCTTC.

The V call is TRBV10-3, the J call TRBJ2-7, with a possible D match to TRBD1 (5 bases). CDR3 length equals 11 residues. The germline V gene has CDR1 ENHRY and CDR2 SYGVKD. The V end was cut by 11 bases, the J end by 6 bases, with 14 bases between. CDR3 amino acids: CAAAFGAEQYF. In nucleotides, the CDR3 is TGTGCCGCCGCATTTGGGGCCGAGCAGTACTTC.

The chain joins TRBV5-6 to TRBJ2-4; D is tentatively TRBD1 or TRBD2 (5 bases each). The CDR3 is 14 amino acids. The germline gives CDR1 SGHDT, CDR2 YYEEEE. Trimming removed 1 base from V and 6 bases from J, with 11 bases in between. CDR3 amino acids: CASSLRQGPNIQYF. The CDR3 DNA is TGTGCCAGCAGCTTGAGGCAGGGACCAAACATTCAGTACTTC.

The chain is built from TRBV6-2 or TRBV6-3 and TRBJ2-7; 7 bases fit TRBD2. The CDR3 is 14 residues long. Germline trimming cut 2 bases from V and 3 bases from J; bases unmatched to any gene: 4. CDR1 is MNHEY and CDR2 is SVGEGT in the germline V gene. The CDR3 spells CASSYMRGNYEQYF. The CDR3 DNA reads as TGTGCCAGCAGTTACATGCGGGGGAACTACGAGCAGTACTTC.

This chain links TRBV14 with TRBJ1-1; unclear D gene. Looked up from germline, CDR1 is SGHDN and CDR2 is FVKESK. This CDR3 has 14 residues. Trimming removed 4 bases at V and 3 bases at J, with 12 bases between. The CDR3 sequence is CASSPLDGYTEAFF. DNA for the CDR3: TGTGCCAGCAGCCCGCTGGACGGGTACACTGAAGCTTTCTTT. The variable domain in full, completed from reference TRBV14 and TRBJ1-1, reads EAGVTQFPSHSVIEKGQTVTLRCDPISGHDNLYWYRRVMGKEIKFLLHFVKESKQDESGMPNNRFLAERTGGTYSTLKVQPAELEDSGVYFCASSPLDGYTEAFFGQGTRLTVV.

CDR3 coding DNA: TGCAGCGTTCGTGGAGAGCCGGGACAGGGGTTCAATGAGCAGTTCTTC. Translated: CSVRGEPGQGFNEQFF. The rearrangement links TRBV29-1 to TRBJ2-1; 10 bases map to TRBD1. Germline trimming cut 5 bases from V and 6 bases from J; bases unmatched to any gene: 13. CDR1 and CDR2 (germline): SQVTM, ANQGSEA. The CDR3 extends over 16 amino acids.

A remark on this clonotype: A much larger clone lies one base from this, so it may be a read error. Written as DNA, the CDR3 is TGTGCCAGCAACCAAGATCCAGACCCGTCCTACAATGAGCAGTTCTTC. It is translated as CASNQDPDPSYNEQFF. V gene TRBV4-2 combines with J gene TRBJ2-1; D gene ambiguous. Per the germline V gene, CDR1 is LGHNA and CDR2 is YNFKEQ. This CDR3 is built from 16 residues.

This clonotype was detected only a few times. The chain uses TRBV12-3 or TRBV12-4 and TRBJ2-1; 8 nucleotides match TRBD2. The CDR3 contains 17 residues. V lost 6 bases, J lost 0 bases, and 10 bases stayed unmatched. The CDR3 reads CASSPTAGGRSYNEQFF. The CDR3 DNA is TGTGCCAGCAGCCCGACTGCGGGGGGCCGCTCCTACAATGAGCAGTTCTTC.

V usage is TRBV20-1 and J usage is TRBJ2-6; unclear D gene. Germline lookup yields CDR1 DFQATT and CDR2 SNEGSKA (reference sequence). The CDR3 extends over 14 amino acids. V shed 6 bases and J shed 0 bases, with 9 bases lying between them. The DNA of the CDR3 is TGCAGTGCCTCTCAGAGCTCTGGGGCCAACGTCCTGACTTTC. This gives the protein CSASQSSGANVLTF.

This clonotype came up a few times. This rearrangement joins TRBV6-2 or TRBV6-3 to TRBJ2-4; D may be TRBD1 or TRBD2 (6 bases each). The tail of the sequence fits TRBJ2-7 better, so the J call may be wrong. CDR1 MNHEY and CDR2 SVGEGT come from the germline V gene. The CDR3 loop spans 15 amino acids. The chain's CDR3 is CASSYRPGARYEQYF. CDR3 coding DNA: TGTGCCAGCAGTTACCGACCGGGGGCGAGGTACGAGCAGTACTTC.

This clonotype occurred a few times. This chain links TRBV15 with TRBJ2-5, with D uncertain. This CDR3 comprises 15 residues. Germline V gives CDR1 LNHNV, CDR2 YYDKDF (reference sequence). V lost 1 base, J lost 0 bases, and 9 bases lay in between. CDR3: CATSRVGTYQETQYF. Written as DNA, the CDR3 is TGTGCCACCAGCAGAGTTGGTACTTACCAAGAGACCCAGTACTTC.

In the case of this clonotype: Germline is not matched at one junction end, which may reflect a read error. This sequence joins TRBV12-3 or TRBV12-4 and TRBJ2-7, with no clear D. There are 14 residues in the CDR3. The CDR3 sequence: CASTTGLSSYGQYF. CDR3 in DNA: TGTGCCAGCACCACGGGCCTTAGCTCCTACGGGCAGTACTTC.

The rearrangement uses TRBV6-1 and TRBJ2-5, with 10 bases lining up with TRBD1. Germline loops: CDR1 MNHNS, CDR2 SASEGT. This CDR3 region has 17 residues. J was trimmed by 1 base and V by 6 bases; bases with no gene match: 11. The CDR3 sequence is CASSPYPGTGVQETQYF. DNA for the CDR3: TGTGCCAGCAGCCCATACCCCGGGACAGGGGTCCAAGAGACCCAGTACTTC.

This clonotype came up many times. The chain uses TRBV10-3 and TRBJ2-4, with D unresolved. The germline CDR1 and CDR2 sequences are ENHRY and SYGVKD. The V and J ends lost 10 bases and 5 bases respectively, with 18 bases between them. This CDR3 is 14 amino acids long. In DNA, the CDR3 is TGTGCCACTTGCTCCGGAATGGGCGAAAACATTCAGTACTTC. Protein product: CATCSGMGENIQYF.

CDR3 sequence (DNA): TGCAGTGCTAGAGACAGGAGAAACTACGAGCAGTACTTC. This codes for CSARDRRNYEQYF. The chain joins TRBV20-1 to TRBJ2-7; D gene uncertain. The CDR3 totals 13 residues. V was cut by 0 bases and J by 3 bases, with 9 bases left in between. CDR1 and CDR2 from the germline V gene are DFQATT and SNEGSKA (reference sequence).

The chain has TRBV5-5 and TRBJ2-5, with D possibly matching TRBD1 (6 bases). The J call may be incorrect, as the DNA end agrees better with TRBJ2-7. The CDR3 covers 16 residues. Germline V gene lookup returns CDR1 SGHKS and CDR2 YYEKEE (reference sequence). This CDR3 reads CASNSTPRGTPYEQYF. Written as DNA, the CDR3 is TGTGCCAGCAACTCCACCCCGAGGGGGACCCCCTACGAGCAGTACTTC.

This clonotype was seen more than once but under ten times. V is TRBV20-1 and J is TRBJ1-5; 7 bases align to TRBD1. This CDR3 is 13 amino acids long. Germline V gives CDR1 DFQATT, CDR2 SNEGSKA (reference sequence). V lost 5 bases, J lost 5 bases, and 6 bases stayed unmatched. The CDR3 nucleotides are TGCAGTGCTCAAGGGACAGCAGATCAGCCCCAGCATTTT. Translated: CSAQGTADQPQHF.

This clonotype has a handful of counts. V gene TRBV6-5 combines with J gene TRBJ1-2; D gene ambiguous. Germline values: CDR1 MNHEY, CDR2 SVGAGI. The CDR3 length is 13 residues. The V end was cut by 5 bases, the J end by 4 bases, with 11 bases between. The CDR3 DNA reads as TGTGCCAGCAGTAAAGGGAGTAGCTATGGCTACACCTTC. As protein: CASSKGSSYGYTF.